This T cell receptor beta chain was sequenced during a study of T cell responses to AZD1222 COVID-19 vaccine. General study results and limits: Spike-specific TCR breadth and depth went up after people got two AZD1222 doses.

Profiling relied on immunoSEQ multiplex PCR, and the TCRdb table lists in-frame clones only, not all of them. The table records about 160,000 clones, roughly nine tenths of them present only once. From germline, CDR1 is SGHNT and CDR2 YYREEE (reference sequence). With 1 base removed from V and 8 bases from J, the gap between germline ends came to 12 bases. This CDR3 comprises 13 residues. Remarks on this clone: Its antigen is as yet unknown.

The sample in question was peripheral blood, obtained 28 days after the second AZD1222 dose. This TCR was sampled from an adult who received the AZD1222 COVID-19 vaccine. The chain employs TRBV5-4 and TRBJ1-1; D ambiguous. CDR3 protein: CASSLKGIPEAFF. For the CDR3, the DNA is TGTGCCAGCAGCTTGAAGGGTATACCCGAAGCTTTCTTT. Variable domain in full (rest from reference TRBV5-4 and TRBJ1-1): ETGVTQSPTHLIKTRGQQVTLRCSSQSGHNTVSWYQQALGQGPQFIFQYYREEENGRGNFPPRFSGLQFPNYSSELNVNALELDDSALYLCASSLKGIPEAFFGQGTRLTVV.